This T cell receptor (beta chain) was identified during a study of cytomegalovirus exposure and HLA in healthy donors listed by TCRdb under 2017. Regarding the complete study: According to a later analysis, one platform produced both the 120 validation repertoires and the 700 or so repertoires of the first cohort. The study aimed to test whether signatures of past pathogen exposure could be identified by cataloging public T cell receptors. A separate validation cohort of approximately 130 different subjects was used in addition to the 666-subject first cohort. To predict cytomegalovirus infection status, the study combined high-throughput TCR immunosequencing, statistical association of individual TCRs with disease status, and machine learning. Beyond this particular receptor, the publication reports: In a later analysis, TCRs clustered in the first cohort were found to also tend to co-occur in the 120 or so validation repertoires, with 94% of cluster scores above 0. The classifier was reported to diagnose cytomegalovirus status with high specificity and sensitivity in both the original and validation cohorts. In the study, around 150 TCR beta chains were listed as associated with cytomegalovirus. The authors suggested that the approach could potentially be extended to other disease states and immunological phenotypes. The validation cohort had no HLA typing available for a later analysis, so co-occurrence within that cohort was assessed over all 130 or so repertoires. In vitro tests confirmed that three of the cytomegalovirus-associated TCR beta chains recognize cytomegalovirus antigens. Most TCR sequences were seen in very few donors, while some public TCRs were found in many individuals.

Libraries came from the immunoSEQ multiplex PCR assay. As for how the authors treated the data: A statistical classification framework was built to diagnose cytomegalovirus status from the catalog of TCR beta chain sequences. TCRdb re-hosts the immuneACCESS table, in-frame sequences only. Its copies lack some clones; in the studies checked, an unresolved V gene accounts for under half of them, and the cause for the rest is not known. V, J and clone size derive from that table, while D and trimming were established from the DNA sequence. The sample table shows 85,000 to 120,000 clones, and approximately 94% are seen once. 0.7% to 0.9% of the sample goes to the ten largest clones. Reading the germline V gene gives CDR1 SGHNT and CDR2 YENEEA. From cysteine to phenylalanine, the CDR3 is 12 amino acids long. CDR3 DNA is the only sequence kept; it has 36 bases, read in frame from the first base. Relative to germline, V is 5 bases shorter and J is 4 bases shorter, with 5 bases between their ends.

The donors belonged to the validation cohort of roughly 120 subjects, which was separate from the approximately 610-subject first cohort. Comment on this clone: Its binding antigen is unknown. Base-call qualities are not available, and no considerably larger clone is one nucleotide away.

The sample consisted of PBMCs. The source is a woman between 18 and 29 years old in good health and CMV-seronegative. The chain is assembled from TRBV11-3 and TRBJ2-2; no D gene can be assigned with confidence. The CDR3 region reads CASSPRTGELFF. The bases are TGTGCCAGCAGCCCTCGCACCGGGGAGCTGTTTTTT.